In this sample, the clone carrying this T cell receptor (beta chain) turned up many times. This sample is part of a study of blood T cell repertoires in COVID-19. The protocol was immunoSEQ multiplex PCR, while the TCRdb copy is restricted to in-frame clones and leaves out a portion. The table lists a few hundred thousand clones, around nine tenths of them singletons, with about 3% in the top ten. The CDR3 runs 12 residues. Trimming cost V 5 bases and J 8 bases, with 9 bases left between them. Germline values: CDR1 SNHLY, CDR2 FYNNEI. Source material: peripheral blood. The J gene is TRBJ1-4, the V gene TRBV2; no reliable D call. The receptor was derived from a human donor in a cohort sampled during active COVID-19. The CDR3 loop reads CASSPGREKLFF. For the CDR3, the DNA is TGTGCCAGCAGTCCCGGGAGGGAAAAACTGTTTTTT.